The next 26 T cell receptor beta chains were all read from a single sample in a study of cytomegalovirus exposure and HLA in healthy donors. The primer mix had 60 Vbeta and 13 Jbeta primers. Assay: immunoSEQ multiplex PCR; the TCRdb copy retains only in-frame clones and omits some. The data contain tens of thousands of clones, around 78% of them seen just once; the ten biggest clones take up 4.4%. Sample: PBMCs. The receptors come from a male donor in good health and CMV-seropositive.

V is TRBV18 and J is TRBJ2-2; D gene unclear. Per germline, CDR1 KGHSH and CDR2 LQKENI. The length of the CDR3 is 15 residues. V lost 2 bases, J lost 0 bases, and 7 bases lay in between. The chain's CDR3 is CASSPYATNTGELFF. In nucleotides, the CDR3 is TGTGCCAGCTCACCATATGCTACGAACACCGGGGAGCTGTTTTTT. Variable domain in full (rest from reference TRBV18 and TRBJ2-2): NAGVMQNPRHLVRRRGQEARLRCSPMKGHSHVYWYRQLPEEGLKFMVYLQKENIIDESGMPKERFSAEFPKEGPSILRIQQVVRGDSAAYFCASSPYATNTGELFFGEGSRLTVL.

This rearrangement joins TRBV25-1 to TRBJ1-3; D is perhaps TRBD1 (5 bases). Trimming shortened V by 3 bases and J by 3 bases, and 15 bases separated the two germline ends. This CDR3 contains 16 residues. Germline loops: CDR1 MGHDK, CDR2 SYGVNS. CDR3 bases: TGTGCCAGCAGTGAGTGGCAGGGTGACAATGGAAACACCATATATTTT. It codes for CASSEWQGDNGNTIYF.

J is TRBJ1-1 and V is TRBV6-6, with D perhaps matching TRBD1 (5 bases). Trimming removed 0 bases from V and 5 bases from J, with 13 bases in between. Germline CDR1 is MNHNY and CDR2 is SVGAGI (reference sequence). CDR3 size: 15 residues. The CDR3 nucleotides read TGTGCCAGCAGTTACTCAGACCGGGGGGGGACTGAAGCTTTCTTT. It yields the protein CASSYSDRGGTEAFF.

V usage is TRBV6-1 and J usage is TRBJ2-4; D is unresolved. Trimming took off 3 bases at V and 1 base at J, with 22 bases between the two ends. The V gene's germline CDR1 is MNHNS and CDR2 SASEGT. CDR3 size: 19 residues. Written as DNA, the CDR3 is TGTGCCAGCAGTGATCGTCTGGGCCTAAGATCGTCGGCCAAAAACATTCAGTACTTC. Its protein product is CASSDRLGLRSSAKNIQYF.

V gene TRBV7-2 combines with J gene TRBJ2-5; TRBD2 aligns across 10 bases. The DNA matches TRBJ2-7 better at its end, which makes the J call doubtful. Germline CDR1 is SGHTA and CDR2 is FQGNSA. This CDR3 comprises 15 residues. DNA for the CDR3: TGTGCCAGCGGACATCAGCGGGAGGGCCCCTACGAGCAGTACTTC. Its protein is CASGHQREGPYEQYF.

The genes are TRBV4-1 and TRBJ2-5, with D possibly matching TRBD1 (5 bases). This CDR3 spans 14 amino acids. The V gene lost 1 base and the J gene lost 4 bases, with 10 bases spanning the gap. Germline values: CDR1 MGHRA, CDR2 YSYEKL. The CDR3 DNA follows: TGCGCCAGCAGCCAAGCGATCAGGGTAGAGACCCAGTACTTC. Its translation is CASSQAIRVETQYF.

This clone was seen more than once but under ten times. V gene TRBV19 combines with J gene TRBJ1-1; no firm D call. The CDR3 runs 14 residues. Germline lookup yields CDR1 LNHDA and CDR2 SQIVND (reference sequence). The V and J ends lost 8 bases and 2 bases respectively, with 15 bases between them. DNA of the CDR3: TGTGCCAGTCAACGCCTAGGCGGAAACACTGAAGCTTTCTTT. This gives the protein CASQRLGGNTEAFF.

The gene calls are TRBV19 and TRBJ2-1, with 9 bases lining up with TRBD2. Trimming removed 7 bases from V and 3 bases from J; junction bases left unmatched: 7. In germline, CDR1 is LNHDA, CDR2 SQIVND (reference sequence). CDR3 length: 15 amino acids. The CDR3 bases are TGTGCCAGTACGGAGGCTAGCGGGGTCTACAATGAGCAGTTCTTC. Translated: CASTEASGVYNEQFF.

This chain uses TRBV19 with TRBJ2-1; maybe TRBD1 (6 bases). Trimming took off 7 bases at V and 6 bases at J, with 13 bases between the two ends. Germline lookup yields CDR1 LNHDA and CDR2 SQIVND (reference sequence). This CDR3 has 13 residues. This CDR3 is CASKVQGSNEQFF. The CDR3 coding sequence is TGTGCCAGTAAGGTTCAGGGGAGCAATGAGCAGTTCTTC.

This chain uses TRBV18 with TRBJ2-5; 10 nucleotides agree with TRBD2. Germline trimming cut 0 bases from V and 5 bases from J; bases unmatched to any gene: 6. In germline, CDR1 is KGHSH, CDR2 LQKENI. There are 16 residues in the CDR3. The CDR3 is CASSPPSGRASETQYF. CDR3 bases: TGTGCCAGCTCACCACCGAGCGGGAGGGCCTCCGAGACCCAGTACTTC.

The chain combines TRBV27 with TRBJ1-2, with D perhaps matching TRBD1 (5 bases). The CDR3 loop spans 15 amino acids. The V end was cut by 2 bases, the J end by 8 bases, with 18 bases between. From germline, CDR1 is MNHEY and CDR2 SMNVEV (reference sequence). Written as DNA, the CDR3 is TGTGCCAGCAGTTTAAACTCAGGGTCCGTAAAGGGCTACACCTTC. This gives the protein CASSLNSGSVKGYTF.

V gene TRBV7-2 combines with J gene TRBJ2-1; TRBD2 aligns across 9 bases. This CDR3 contains 15 residues. Germline-derived CDR1 and CDR2 are SGHTA and FQGNSA. J lost 4 bases, V lost 5 bases, and 6 bases had no gene match. As DNA, the CDR3 is TGTGCCAGCAGCCCCAGGACTAGCGATTACAATGAGCAGTTCTTC. Protein product: CASSPRTSDYNEQFF.

J is TRBJ2-3 and V is TRBV19, with 7 bases identical to TRBD1. The CDR3 length is 13 residues. With V trimmed by 5 bases and J by 4 bases, 3 bases remained unmatched. The germline V gene encodes CDR1 LNHDA and CDR2 SQIVND (reference sequence). CDR3 coding DNA: TGTGCCAGTAGTTTCCAGGGGGCAGATACGCAGTATTTT. Translating gives CASSFQGADTQYF.

This rearrangement joins TRBV27 to TRBJ2-7; D might be TRBD1 (6 bases). The V gene's germline CDR1 is MNHEY and CDR2 SMNVEV (reference sequence). This CDR3 region has 15 residues. Trimming shortened V by 2 bases and J by 4 bases, and 15 bases separated the two germline ends. CDR3 in amino acids: CASSLTVGGDYEQYF. The CDR3 coding sequence is TGTGCCAGCAGTTTAACGGTAGGGGGTGATTACGAGCAGTACTTC.

This clone was picked up a small number of times. This sequence joins TRBV2 and TRBJ1-5; a possible D gene is TRBD1 (6 bases). CDR1 and CDR2 (germline): SNHLY, FYNNEI. CDR3 length: 15 amino acids. V dropped 5 bases and J dropped 0 bases, with 11 bases sitting between them. The CDR3 sequence: CASSQDSLSNQPQHF. In nucleotides, the CDR3 is TGTGCCAGCAGTCAGGACAGCCTTAGCAATCAGCCCCAGCATTTT.

The chain is built from TRBV7-2 and TRBJ1-5; 7 nucleotides match TRBD1. This CDR3 contains 17 residues. The V segment lost 4 bases and the J segment 4 bases; nucleotides outside the gene matches: 13. CDR1 SGHTA and CDR2 FQGNSA come from the germline V gene. CDR3 in amino acids: CASSSGWGQNPNQPQHF. CDR3 in DNA: TGTGCCAGCAGCTCGGGTTGGGGACAGAACCCTAATCAGCCCCAGCATTTT. The full variable domain, in which reference TRBV7-2 and TRBJ1-5 provide the parts outside the CDR3, is GAGVSQSPSNKVTEKGKDVELRCDPISGHTALYWYRQSLGQGLEFLIYFQGNSAPDKSGLPSDRFSAERTGGSVSTLTIQRTQQEDSAVYLCASSSGWGQNPNQPQHFGDGTRLSIL.

The genes are TRBV10-2 and TRBJ1-5; TRBD1 might be the D (5 bases). The CDR3 sequence is 14 residues long. Trimming removed 5 bases at V and 3 bases at J, with 11 bases between. Germline CDR1 reads WSHSY; CDR2 reads SAAADI. The chain's CDR3 is CASSLDRSNQPQHF. In nucleotides, the CDR3 is TGCGCCAGCAGTCTCGACAGATCCAATCAGCCCCAGCATTTT.

The chain employs TRBV19 and TRBJ2-1; D is uncertain. CDR1 LNHDA and CDR2 SQIVND come from the germline V gene (reference sequence). This CDR3 is 13 amino acids long. V was shortened by 3 bases and J by 5 bases, with 8 bases between the two germline ends. CDR3 sequence reads: CASSIAINNEQFF. CDR3 coding DNA: TGTGCCAGTAGTATCGCTATAAACAATGAGCAGTTCTTC. Full variable domain (remainder filled in from reference TRBV19 and TRBJ2-1): DGGITQSPKYLFRKEGQNVTLSCEQNLNHDAMYWYRQDPGQGLRLIYYSQIVNDFQKGDIAEGYSVSREKKESFPLTVTSAQKNPTAFYLCASSIAINNEQFFGPGTRLTVL.

The genes are TRBV18 and TRBJ1-5, with TRBD1 as a possible D gene (5 bases). CDR3 length equals 14 residues. V shed 4 bases and J shed 1 base, with 8 bases lying between them. CDR1 is KGHSH and CDR2 is LQKENI in the germline V gene. The CDR3: CASSRDYSNQPQHF. The CDR3 region has the DNA TGTGCCAGCTCACGGGACTACAGCAATCAGCCCCAGCATTTT.

The rearrangement uses TRBV29-1 and TRBJ2-1; 9 bases agree with TRBD2. The V gene end was trimmed by 1 base and the J gene end by 4 bases; junction bases not matched to a gene: 5. Per the germline V gene, CDR1 is SQVTM and CDR2 is ANQGSEA. The CDR3 extends over 15 amino acids. In nucleotides, the CDR3 is TGCAGCGTTGAAGGAAGACTAGCGGTATACAATGAGCAGTTCTTC. It encodes CSVEGRLAVYNEQFF.

As to this clone: Without the conserved terminal phenylalanine or tryptophan, this CDR3 likely stems from a read error. It is unclear where the CDR3 begins or ends on the DNA, so no DNA is shown, and the CDR3 is as TCRdb lists it. V usage is TRBV7-6 and J usage is TRBJ2-6; the table names TRBD1, a call not compared with the DNA. CDR1 is SGHVS, CDR2 FNYEAQ, per germline. The CDR3 is 11 amino acids long, termini counted. The CDR3 loop reads CASNGQGPLKV.

This chain joins TRBV29-1 and TRBJ2-3; TRBD2 is a possible D gene (6 bases). V lost 3 bases, J lost 3 bases, and 16 bases lay in between. CDR1 and CDR2 from the germline V gene are SQVTM and ANQGSEA. CDR3 length: 15 amino acids. The CDR3 region has the DNA TGCAGCGTTGACGCTAGCGACCCCCAGACAGATACGCAGTATTTT. It codes for CSVDASDPQTDTQYF.

The chain uses TRBV13 and TRBJ2-5; 10 bases map to TRBD2. Germline assignment: CDR1 PRHDT and CDR2 FYEKMQ (reference sequence). CDR3 length: 17 amino acids. The V segment lost 3 bases and the J segment 3 bases; nucleotides outside the gene matches: 10. CDR3 sequence: CASSFRAGGPNEETQYF. DNA for the CDR3: TGTGCCAGCAGCTTCCGAGCGGGGGGGCCGAATGAAGAGACCCAGTACTTC.

The chain combines TRBV6-5 with TRBJ1-3, with D perhaps TRBD1 (6 bases). The V gene's germline CDR1 is MNHEY and CDR2 SVGAGI. CDR3 length: 16 amino acids. Trimming cost V 0 bases and J 0 bases, with 9 bases left between them. CDR3 nucleotides: TGTGCCAGCAGTTACTCGAGGGGGAGCTCTGGAAACACCATATATTTT. Its translation is CASSYSRGSSGNTIYF.

The rearrangement uses TRBV4-2 and TRBJ2-3, with 13 positions matching TRBD2. This CDR3 is 16 amino acids long. Trimming took 5 bases from V and 5 from J; bases not matched to a gene: 7. CDR1 is LGHNA, CDR2 YNFKEQ, per germline. This chain's CDR3 is CASSRLAGGRVDTQYF. The CDR3, as DNA: TGTGCCAGCAGCAGACTAGCGGGGGGCCGGGTAGATACGCAGTATTTT.

The chain carries TRBV5-1 and TRBJ1-1; the match to TRBD1 covers 7 bases. The ends lost 0 bases at V and 4 bases at J; junction bases unmatched: 9. The V gene's germline CDR1 is SGHRS and CDR2 YFSETQ. The CDR3 spans 16 residues. The CDR3 bases are TGCGCCAGCAGCTTGGAGTTACAGGGGAAGGGCACTGAAGCTTTCTTT. Amino acid sequence: CASSLELQGKGTEAFF. Looking up the rest from reference TRBV5-1 and TRBJ1-1 gives the full variable domain: KAGVTQTPRYLIKTRGQQVTLSCSPISGHRSVSWYQQTPGQGLQFLFEYFSETQRNKGNFPGRFSGRQFSNSRSEMNVSTLELGDSALYLCASSLELQGKGTEAFFGQGTRLTVV.